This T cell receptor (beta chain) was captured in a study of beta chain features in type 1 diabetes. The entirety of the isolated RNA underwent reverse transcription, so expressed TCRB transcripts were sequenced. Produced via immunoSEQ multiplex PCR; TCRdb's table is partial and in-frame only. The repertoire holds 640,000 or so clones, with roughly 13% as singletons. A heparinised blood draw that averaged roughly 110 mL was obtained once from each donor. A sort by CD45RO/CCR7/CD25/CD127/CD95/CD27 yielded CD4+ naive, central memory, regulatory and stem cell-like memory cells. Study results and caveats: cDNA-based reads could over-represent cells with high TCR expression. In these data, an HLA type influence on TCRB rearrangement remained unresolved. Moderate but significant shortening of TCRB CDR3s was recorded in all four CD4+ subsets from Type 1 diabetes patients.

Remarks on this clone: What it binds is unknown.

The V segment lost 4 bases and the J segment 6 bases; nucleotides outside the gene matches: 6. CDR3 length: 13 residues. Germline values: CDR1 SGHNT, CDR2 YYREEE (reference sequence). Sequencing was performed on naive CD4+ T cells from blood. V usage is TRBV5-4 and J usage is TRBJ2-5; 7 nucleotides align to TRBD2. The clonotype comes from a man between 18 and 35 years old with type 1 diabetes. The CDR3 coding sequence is TGTGCCAGCAGCCAAGCGGGGCAACAGACCCAGTACTTC. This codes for CASSQAGQQTQYF. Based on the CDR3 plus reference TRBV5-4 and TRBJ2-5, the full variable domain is ETGVTQSPTHLIKTRGQQVTLRCSSQSGHNTVSWYQQALGQGPQFIFQYYREEENGRGNFPPRFSGLQFPNYSSELNVNALELDDSALYLCASSQAGQQTQYFGPGTRLLVL.